The sequence of this T cell receptor beta chain was determined in a study of T cell changes during pregnancy in multiple sclerosis. TCRdb's copy holds only in-frame clones and misses some; the assay was immunoSEQ multiplex PCR. The table records fewer than 85,000 clones, over 90% of them present only once. The source is a female donor with multiple sclerosis, enrolled in a pregnancy study. Sequencing used peripheral blood, obtained in the second trimester of pregnancy.

CDR3: CASSLDGVQAGGTEAFF. Here the CDR3 DNA reads TGTGCCAGCAGCTTGGATGGAGTCCAAGCTGGTGGCACTGAAGCTTTCTTT. This rearrangement joins TRBV5-4 to TRBJ1-1; D call uncertain. The CDR3 extends over 17 amino acids. V dropped 0 bases and J dropped 4 bases, with 19 bases sitting between them. Germline CDR1 reads SGHNT; CDR2 reads YYREEE (reference sequence). Together with reference TRBV5-4 and TRBJ1-1, the CDR3 gives the full variable domain: ETGVTQSPTHLIKTRGQQVTLRCSSQSGHNTVSWYQQALGQGPQFIFQYYREEENGRGNFPPRFSGLQFPNYSSELNVNALELDDSALYLCASSLDGVQAGGTEAFFGQGTRLTVV.